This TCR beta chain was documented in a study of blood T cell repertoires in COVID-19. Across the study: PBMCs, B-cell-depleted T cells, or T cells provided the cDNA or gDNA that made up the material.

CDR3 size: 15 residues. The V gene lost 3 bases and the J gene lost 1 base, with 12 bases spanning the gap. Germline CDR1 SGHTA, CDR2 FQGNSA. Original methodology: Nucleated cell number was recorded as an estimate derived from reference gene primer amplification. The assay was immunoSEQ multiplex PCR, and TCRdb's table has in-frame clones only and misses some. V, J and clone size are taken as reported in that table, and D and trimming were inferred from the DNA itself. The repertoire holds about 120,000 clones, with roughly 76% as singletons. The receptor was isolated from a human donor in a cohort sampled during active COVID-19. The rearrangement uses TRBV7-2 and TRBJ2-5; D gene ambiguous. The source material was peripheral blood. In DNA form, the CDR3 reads TGTGCCAGCAGCTTTGGTATCACAGCCCAAGAGACCCAGTACTTC. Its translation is CASSFGITAQETQYF.